The rows below give T cell receptor beta chains drawn from one sample of a study of blood T cell repertoires in COVID-19. Here immunoSEQ multiplex PCR was the method, and the copy in TCRdb shows in-frame clones only, minus some. The table lists over 250,000 clones, around 90% of them singletons. Source material: PBMCs or T cells enriched from blood (not recorded which). These receptor sequences come from a woman aged 25 to 39 who had recovered from COVID-19. The CDR3 runs from the conserved cysteine through the conserved F or W. D genes are given only for firm matches. Clone sizes are given selectively: once, few, many, or a class where the clone is expanded.

>14|TRBJ2-5|TRBV24-1|-|-
TGTGCCACCAGTGAACCAGGGGTCGGAGAGACCCAGTACTTC
CATSEPGVGETQYF
>16|TRBJ1-5|TRBV7-8|-|-
TGTGCCAGCAGCTTAGGAGGTGGGGGGAGTAATCAGCCCCAGCATTTT
CASSLGGGGSNQPQHF
>14|TRBJ1-2|TRBV5-1|-|-
TGCGCCAGCAGCCAACCGGGACAAAACTATGGCTACACCTTC
CASSQPGQNYGYTF
>12|TRBJ2-1|TRBV3-1/TRBV3-2|-|-
TGTGCCAGCAGCCGGGCCCACAGTGAGCAGTTCTTC
CASSRAHSEQFF
>12|TRBJ1-2|TRBV7-9|-|-
TGTGCCAGCGCGCTCGGACTCTATGGCTACACCTTC
CASALGLYGYTF
>13|TRBJ1-5|TRBV5-1|-|-
TGCGCCAGCAGCTTTGAGGGAGATCAGCCCCAGCATTTT
CASSFEGDQPQHF
>15|TRBJ2-2|TRBV4-1|once|TRBD2
TGCGCCAGCAGCCTTCGGGAGGTAGGGACCGGGGAGCTGTTTTTT
CASSLREVGTGELFF
>14|TRBJ2-7|TRBV2|few|TRBD2
TGTGCCAGCAGTGAAGGGCAGGGAGGGAGCGAGCAGTACTTC
CASSEGQGGSEQYF
>15|TRBJ2-1|TRBV19|-|TRBD2
TGTGCCAGTACCTTCGAGCGGGGGGGCCATAATGAGCAGTTCTTC
CASTFERGGHNEQFF
>14|TRBJ2-1|TRBV5-1|-|TRBD1
TGCGCCAGCAGCCCAATCATAAGACAGGGGGAGCAGTTCTTC
CASSPIIRQGEQFF
>15|TRBJ1-1|TRBV6-1|-|-
TGTGCCAGCAGTGAAAGACGACAGCCGAACACTGAAGCTTTCTTT
CASSERRQPNTEAFF
>16|TRBJ2-2|TRBV14|-|-
TGTGCCAGCAGCCAAATGCGGGGGCTAGACACCGGGGAGCTGTTTTTT
CASSQMRGLDTGELFF
>16|TRBJ2-2|TRBV9|-|TRBD1
TGTGCCAGCAGCACCCGGACAGGGGGGGATACCGGGGAGCTGTTTTTT
CASSTRTGGDTGELFF
>12|TRBJ1-5|TRBV7-2|-|-
TGTGCCAGCAGCGGGTACTCCGGACTCCAGCATTTT
CASSGYSGLQHF
>15|TRBJ2-1|TRBV6-2/TRBV6-3|-|TRBD2
TGTGCCAGCATCCCGCGGGGGGGCCCGGCGAATGAGCAGTTCTTC
CASIPRGGPANEQFF
>18|TRBJ2-1|TRBV4-1|once|TRBD2
TGCGCCAGCAGCCAAGACCCCCCACTAGCGGTAACATACAATGAGCAGTTCTTC
CASSQDPPLAVTYNEQFF
>14|TRBJ2-2|TRBV19|-|-
TGTGCCAGTAGTATTAGGGGTTTCACCGGGGAGCTGTTTTTT
CASSIRGFTGELFF
>19|TRBJ1-4|TRBV24-1|-|TRBD1
TGTGCCACCAGTGATTTTAGGGGACAGGGATTCGGGGGCTTTGAAAAACTGTTTTTT
CATSDFRGQGFGGFEKLFF
>14|TRBJ1-1|TRBV7-2|-|-
TGTGCCAGCAGCTTATTTTCGGGGGGCACTGAAGCTTTCTTT
CASSLFSGGTEAFF
>13|TRBJ2-7|TRBV7-2|-|-
TGTGCCAGCAGCTTAGCGGGGGGGCGTGAGCAGTACTTC
CASSLAGGREQYF
>15|TRBJ2-1|TRBV11-1|-|-
TGTGCCAGCAGCTTTCTAGGGAGCTCCTACAATGAGCAGTTCTTC
CASSFLGSSYNEQFF
>12|TRBJ2-7|TRBV7-9|-|-
TGTGCCAGCAGCTTAGATCACTACGAGCAGTACTTC
CASSLDHYEQYF
>15|TRBJ2-1|TRBV3-1/TRBV3-2|-|-
TGTGCCAGCAGCCAAAACGCGGGGTCCTACAATGAGCAGTTCTTC
CASSQNAGSYNEQFF
>15|TRBJ1-1|TRBV14|once|TRBD1
TGTGCCAGCAGCCAATCCGGACAGGGGAACACTGAAGCTTTCTTT
CASSQSGQGNTEAFF